The 9 T cell receptor beta chains in this list originate from one sample, sequenced in a study of patients and donors after allogeneic stem cell transplantation. TCRdb called the RT-PCR reads again in MiXCR, with one record for every CDR3 protein. The table lists about 960,000 distinct CDR3 sequences, roughly 18% of them singletons. The material sequenced was blood, either unsorted or a sorted T cell fraction (not recorded which). The receptors originated from a human donor who was either an allogeneic HSCT recipient or a stem cell or donor lymphocyte infusion donor (not recorded which). It is not recorded whose cells these are; they may come from a transplant donor.

This clonotype was observed a handful of times. The chain has TRBV2 and TRBJ1-1, with TRBD1 as a possible D gene (5 bases). The CDR3 extends over 16 amino acids. Between the trimmed V and J ends, which lost 6 bases and 4 bases, there was a span of 21 bases. CDR1 and CDR2 from the germline V gene are SNHLY and FYNNEI. The DNA of the CDR3 is TGTGCCAGCAGCACCTATGACAGAGGTGGTGGCACTGAAGCTTTCTTT. This encodes CASSTYDRGGGTEAFF.

The chain links TRBV5-6 to TRBJ1-3; possibly TRBD1 for D (6 bases). The CDR3 runs 15 residues. Looked up from germline, CDR1 is SGHDT and CDR2 is YYEEEE. Trimming shortened V by 2 bases and J by 3 bases, and 12 bases separated the two germline ends. For the CDR3, the DNA is TGTGCCAGCAGCTTATCAGGGGTTGGTGGAAACACCATATATTTT. This translates into CASSLSGVGGNTIYF.

The chain recombines TRBV2 with TRBJ2-1; D is ambiguous. The CDR3 is 11 residues long. Germline lookup yields CDR1 SNHLY and CDR2 FYNNEI. The germline V and J ends were trimmed by 7 bases and 6 bases, with 7 bases remaining between them. CDR3 sequence reads: CASTSLNEQFF. For the CDR3, the DNA is TGTGCCAGCACCTCCCTCAATGAGCAGTTCTTC. Full variable domain (outside the CDR3, taken from reference TRBV2 and TRBJ2-1): EPEVTQTPSHQVTQMGQEVILRCVPISNHLYFYWYRQILGQKVEFLVSFYNNEISEKSEIFDDQFSVERPDGSNFTLKIRSTKLEDSAMYFCASTSLNEQFFGPGTRLTVL.

This clonotype was observed a few times. The chain joins TRBV9 to TRBJ2-1; D might be TRBD2 (5 bases). V dropped 1 base and J dropped 5 bases, with 10 bases sitting between them. Germline V CDR1 and CDR2: SGDLS, YYNGEE. The CDR3 loop spans 14 amino acids. CDR3 amino acids: CASSVRLANNEQFF. In DNA form, the CDR3 reads TGTGCCAGCAGCGTAAGGCTAGCCAACAATGAGCAGTTCTTC.

V and J are TRBV5-1 and TRBJ1-3; D perhaps matches TRBD1 (6 bases). The CDR3 spans 17 residues. Germline CDR1 SGHRS, CDR2 YFSETQ. The germline V and J ends were trimmed by 7 bases and 1 base, with 21 bases remaining between them. The CDR3 sequence is CASRGGGFVESGNTIYF. CDR3 nucleotides: TGCGCCAGCCGAGGGGGAGGCTTCGTCGAATCTGGAAACACCATATATTTT.

This clonotype was detected ten times or more. This chain connects TRBV12-3 or TRBV12-4 to TRBJ1-3; TRBD1 might be the D (5 bases). The ends were cut back, 6 bases at V and 1 base at J, with 10 bases in the middle. CDR3 length: 14 amino acids. For the CDR3, the DNA is TGTGCCAGCAGCATCGGGGGGTCTGGAAACACCATATATTTT. Encoded protein: CASSIGGSGNTIYF.

The chain employs TRBV24-1 and TRBJ2-3; D not resolved. Trimming removed 4 bases at V and 4 bases at J, with 14 bases between. Germline values: CDR1 KGHDR, CDR2 SFDVKD. This CDR3 is built from 15 residues. The CDR3 region is CATSDPRLGADTQYF. The CDR3 region has the DNA TGTGCCACCAGTGACCCCCGGCTCGGTGCAGATACGCAGTATTTT.

This chain uses TRBV12-3 or TRBV12-4 with TRBJ1-6; D is perhaps TRBD1 (5 bases). The CDR3 contains 14 residues. V shed 6 bases and J shed 8 bases, with 14 bases lying between them. The CDR3 is CASRPGRSDSPLHF. In DNA, the CDR3 is TGTGCCAGCAGGCCGGGACGGAGCGATTCACCCCTCCACTTT.

This clonotype showed up just a few times. This chain joins TRBV20-1 and TRBJ2-7; TRBD2 agrees at 11 bases. This CDR3 has 15 amino acids. The trim removed 3 bases at V and 3 bases at J, leaving 7 bases unmatched. CDR1 and CDR2 (germline): DFQATT, SNEGSKA (reference sequence). Here the CDR3 reads CSARTRTSGRYEQYF. CDR3 DNA: TGCAGTGCTAGGACTCGGACTAGCGGGCGCTACGAGCAGTACTTC.